The 21 T cell receptor beta chains listed next were all sequenced from one sample in a study of blood T cells in healthy people across ages. The authors ran a second PCR of 7 to 11 cycles using a sample-barcoded 5' primer and a J-beta primer mix. One entry per CDR3 protein, called by TCRdb with MiXCR from the 5' RACE reads. The sample shows 1.5 million to 2 million distinct CDR3 sequences, approximately 32% of them seen only once. Input material: blood. All receptors derive from a woman aged 25 to 39 in good health.

The J gene is TRBJ2-3, the V gene TRBV3-1; no clear D gene. CDR3 size: 14 residues. V lost 1 base to trimming and J lost 4 bases, with 9 bases between them. Germline CDR1 reads LGHDT; CDR2 reads YNNKEL (reference sequence). The CDR3 coding sequence is TGTGCCAGCAGCCAAGGGATCCCGCCAGATACGCAGTATTTT. Translation: CASSQGIPPDTQYF.

This CDR3 is CASSHEQFF. The CDR3 DNA is TGTGCCAGCAGTCATGAGCAGTTCTTC. The V call is TRBV12-3 or TRBV12-4, the J call TRBJ2-1; no reliable D call. CDR3 length: 9 amino acids. The V end lost 5 bases, the J end lost 8 bases, and 1 base lay between the germline ends.

This clonotype appeared once. A read error may be the cause here, since a much bigger clone is one base away. The chain links TRBV9 to TRBJ2-5; perhaps D is TRBD1 or TRBD2 (5 bases each). The DNA end is more similar to TRBJ2-7, so the J call may be wrong. Germline assignment: CDR1 SGDLS and CDR2 YYNGEE. This CDR3 comprises 14 residues. CDR3 in amino acids: CTSSVGGSTYEQYF. The CDR3 DNA reads TGTACCAGCAGCGTTGGGGGATCGACCTACGAGCAGTACTTC.

Only one count was recorded for this clonotype. The gene calls are TRBV24-1 and TRBJ2-1, with 9 bases fitting TRBD1. The closer fit of TRBJ2-7 to the DNA end suggests the J call may be wrong. This CDR3 region has 13 residues. The V gene's germline CDR1 is KGHDR and CDR2 SFDVKD. The CDR3 DNA sequence: TGTGCCACCAGTAGCACAGGGGGCTGGGAGCAGTACTTC. Its protein product is CATSSTGGWEQYF.

The J gene is TRBJ2-7, the V gene TRBV24-1; 10 bases agree with TRBD1. The CDR3 length is 13 residues. V lost 9 bases to trimming and J lost 5 bases; unmatched junction nucleotides: 6. Germline V gene lookup returns CDR1 KGHDR and CDR2 SFDVKD. In nucleotides, the CDR3 is TGTGCCACCGGGACAGGGGATATGAACGAGCAGTACTTC. Translated, it gives CATGTGDMNEQYF.

The gene calls are TRBV7-2 and TRBJ2-6, with 10 nucleotides matching TRBD1. With 3 bases clipped from V and 3 bases from J, the junction kept 11 bases outside the gene matches. The V gene's germline CDR1 is SGHTA and CDR2 FQGNSA. The CDR3 sequence is 19 residues long. CDR3 region: CASSFYRDRGPLGANVLTF. As DNA, the CDR3 is TGTGCCAGCAGCTTCTACCGGGACAGGGGCCCTCTTGGGGCCAACGTCCTGACTTTC.

In its sample, this clonotype was seen a few times. The DNA for the CDR3 is TGTGCCAGCAGCCAAGACTGGATTGGGGTAGAGACCCAGTACTTC. As protein: CASSQDWIGVETQYF. V is TRBV4-2 and J is TRBJ2-5, with D unresolved. The CDR3 consists of 15 residues. Germline V gene sequence: CDR1 LGHNA, CDR2 YNFKEQ. The V end was cut by 0 bases, the J end by 4 bases, with 12 bases between.

V usage is TRBV2 and J usage is TRBJ1-5; D unresolved. The V gene lost 3 bases and the J gene lost 0 bases, with 9 bases spanning the gap. The CDR3 spans 15 residues. Germline CDR1 SNHLY, CDR2 FYNNEI. The CDR3 DNA sequence: TGTGCCAGCAGTGACGACAAGTATAGCAATCAGCCCCAGCATTTT. It specifies CASSDDKYSNQPQHF.

As regards this clonotype: This clone may be a read error of a much larger clone one base away. V usage is TRBV10-3 and J usage is TRBJ2-7; 9 bases agree with TRBD1. Germline lookup yields CDR1 ENHRY and CDR2 SYGVKD. This CDR3 region has 15 residues. CDR3 amino acids: CAISQDRGSSCEQYF. CDR3 in DNA: TGTGCCATCAGCCAAGACAGGGGGAGCTCCTGCGAGCAGTACTTC.

This clonotype turned up a few times. The V call is TRBV18, the J call TRBJ2-3; TRBD1 matches at 7 bases. CDR1 KGHSH and CDR2 LQKENI come from the germline V gene. The junction had 7 bases not matched to a gene; V was cut back by 4 bases and J by 6 bases. The CDR3 consists of 14 residues. CDR3 sequence reads: CASSLRDSEDTQYF. Here the CDR3 DNA reads TGTGCCAGCTCACTCAGGGACAGTGAGGATACGCAGTATTTT. Using reference TRBV18 and TRBJ2-3 for the parts outside the CDR3, the full variable domain is NAGVMQNPRHLVRRRGQEARLRCSPMKGHSHVYWYRQLPEEGLKFMVYLQKENIIDESGMPKERFSAEFPKEGPSILRIQQVVRGDSAAYFCASSLRDSEDTQYFGPGTRLTVL.

The chain has TRBV6-1 and TRBJ2-2, with 12 nucleotides matching TRBD2. This CDR3 has 15 amino acids. The junction had 4 bases not matched to a gene; V was cut back by 5 bases and J by 6 bases. Looked up from germline, CDR1 is MNHNS and CDR2 is SASEGT. CDR3 coding DNA: TGTGCCAGCAGTATACCTAGCGGGGGGGCCGGGGAGCTGTTTTTT. Protein product: CASSIPSGGAGELFF.

The CDR3 coding sequence is TGCAGTGCTCACAATAGGGGAAGAGGGCAAGAGACCCAGTACTTC. Its protein is CSAHNRGRGQETQYF. The chain is built from TRBV20-1 and TRBJ2-5, with D perhaps given as TRBD1 or TRBD2 (5 bases each). V lost 5 bases and J 2 bases, leaving 18 bases between the germline ends. CDR1 and CDR2 from the germline V gene are DFQATT and SNEGSKA (reference sequence). There are 15 residues in the CDR3.

The gene calls are TRBV4-1 and TRBJ2-1; the match to TRBD2 covers 10 bases. The CDR3 is made up of 16 amino acids. The V gene end was trimmed by 3 bases and the J gene end by 2 bases; junction bases not matched to a gene: 4. Germline V CDR1 and CDR2: MGHRA, YSYEKL. The CDR3 sequence is CASSQSGLAAYNEQFF. CDR3 in DNA: TGCGCCAGCAGCCAGTCTGGACTAGCGGCCTACAATGAGCAGTTCTTC.

This sequence joins TRBV7-2 and TRBJ2-1; D gene ambiguous. Trimming took 5 bases from V and 0 from J, leaving 8 bases between them. Germline V gives CDR1 SGHTA, CDR2 FQGNSA. This CDR3 region has 14 residues. DNA for the CDR3: TGTGCCAGCAGCCATGACCCCTCCTACAATGAGCAGTTCTTC. Its protein product is CASSHDPSYNEQFF.

The V and J genes are TRBV12-3 or TRBV12-4 and TRBJ1-5; 11 bases agree with TRBD1. Trimming removed 5 bases from V and 6 bases from J; junction bases left unmatched: 9. CDR3 size: 16 residues. CDR3: CASSLPGTGGFQPQHF. As DNA, the CDR3 is TGTGCCAGCAGTCTCCCCGGGACAGGGGGTTTTCAGCCCCAGCATTTT.

This clonotype was detected a few times. The chain couples TRBV2 to TRBJ2-3, with 7 bases lining up with TRBD1. The V gene end was trimmed by 8 bases and the J gene end by 2 bases; junction bases not matched to a gene: 10. Germline assignment: CDR1 SNHLY and CDR2 FYNNEI. This CDR3 is built from 15 residues. CDR3 region: CASRLGQVSTDTQYF. The CDR3 DNA follows: TGTGCCAGCCGCCTCGGACAGGTATCCACAGATACGCAGTATTTT.

This clonotype turned up a few times. The chain employs TRBV16 and TRBJ2-1; D not resolved. The CDR3 extends over 13 amino acids. CDR1 KGHSY and CDR2 FQNENV come from the germline V gene. V lost 3 bases, J lost 3 bases, and 6 bases lay in between. CDR3 nucleotides: TGTGCCAGCAGCCAGGGGTACTACAATGAGCAGTTCTTC. It is translated as CASSQGYYNEQFF.

This clonotype was counted only a few times. V gene TRBV28 combines with J gene TRBJ1-5; a weak D match, TRBD1 (5 bases). Looked up from germline, CDR1 is MDHEN and CDR2 is SYDVKM. CDR3 length: 14 residues. V dropped 6 bases and J dropped 6 bases, with 15 bases sitting between them. The CDR3 nucleotides read TGTGCCAGCAGCCAGAGTAGGGGACGTCAGCCCCAGCATTTT. Amino acids: CASSQSRGRQPQHF.

The CDR3 DNA is TGCGCCAGCAGCTTGAGGCCCCCTTACATTACAGGGGCCCGCACTGAAGCTTTCTTT. This gives the protein CASSLRPPYITGARTEAFF. The chain recombines TRBV5-1 with TRBJ1-1; 7 bases are a match to TRBD1. V lost 1 base and J lost 4; bases outside the gene matches: 19. CDR1 and CDR2 from the germline V gene are SGHRS and YFSETQ. The CDR3 loop spans 19 amino acids.

This sequence joins TRBV5-1 and TRBJ2-7; D possibly corresponds to TRBD1 (5 bases). Trimming stripped 2 bases from V and 7 bases from J, with 13 bases between. Germline CDR1 SGHRS, CDR2 YFSETQ. The CDR3 totals 13 residues. CDR3 sequence: CASSFDSQREQYF. The CDR3 DNA is TGCGCCAGCAGCTTTGACAGCCAGAGGGAGCAGTACTTC. Based on the CDR3 plus reference TRBV5-1 and TRBJ2-7, the full variable domain is KAGVTQTPRYLIKTRGQQVTLSCSPISGHRSVSWYQQTPGQGLQFLFEYFSETQRNKGNFPGRFSGRQFSNSRSEMNVSTLELGDSALYLCASSFDSQREQYFGPGTRLTVT.

This clonotype was found a few times. The rearrangement uses TRBV3-1 and TRBJ2-4; D is ambiguous. The CDR3 consists of 14 residues. Germline CDR1 is LGHDT and CDR2 is YNNKEL (reference sequence). The V gene lost 1 base and the J gene lost 10 bases, with 14 bases spanning the gap. CDR3 coding DNA: TGTGCCAGCAGCCAAGTTCGAAACGGAGATATTCAGTACTTC. Translated: CASSQVRNGDIQYF.